The clone carrying this T cell receptor beta chain was counted a few times. The antigen is not known. CDR1 is DFQATT and CDR2 is SNEGSKA in the germline V gene (reference sequence). V gave up 6 bases and J gave up 1 base, with 11 bases separating them. The CDR3 has 13 amino acids. TCRdb independently ran MiXCR on the 5' RACE reads; one entry per CDR3 protein. The sample includes some 1,700,000 distinct CDR3 sequences, about 30% seen only once; the top ten take about 0.27%. The sample is drawn from a study of identical twins. Overall study findings and caveats: There were fewer insertions in abundant cord blood beta clonotypes, but memory repertoires showed no such pattern. Some out-of-frame alpha sequences were shared by twins, and these showed excess low generation probability.

The source material was cord blood. The sequence came from a newborn girl in good health. The chain is built from TRBV20-1 and TRBJ2-3; tentative D call: TRBD2 (6 bases). CDR3 sequence (DNA): TGCAGTGCGGGGGGAGGAGGCACAGATACGCAGTATTTT. Translating gives CSAGGGGTDTQYF.